This TCR beta chain derives from a study of blood T cell repertoires in COVID-19. Study as a whole: COVID-19 samples from acute and convalescent phases originated in the United States, Italy and Spain. From T cells, B-cell-depleted T cells, or PBMCs came the material, which was cDNA or gDNA.

As processed by the authors: Nucleated cell counts were estimated from reference gene primer amplification. Clones were read by immunoSEQ multiplex PCR, and TCRdb kept only the in-frame ones, dropping some. D and trimming were read from the DNA, whereas the V and J calls and clone size are those reported in that table. The data show about 87,000 clones, over 75% seen once. Trimming took 5 bases from V and 6 from J; bases not matched to a gene: 8. Germline V gives CDR1 SGHAT, CDR2 FQNNGV. The CDR3 is made up of 14 amino acids. This clonotype was obtained from a human donor with acute or convalescent COVID-19. The donor label of this sample is uncertain. Material for sequencing was peripheral blood. The rearrangement uses TRBV11-2 and TRBJ1-2; TRBD1 matches at 8 bases. CDR3 sequence (DNA): TGTGCCAGCAGCCCGACAGGGGTTTGGGATGGCTACACCTTC. It yields the protein CASSPTGVWDGYTF.